This T cell receptor beta chain was captured by sequencing in a study of blood T cells in healthy people across ages. Combining a sample-barcoded 5' primer with a J-beta primer mix, a second PCR ran for 7 to 11 cycles. Tags on each cDNA molecule came from a template-switch adaptor with 12 random nucleotides. TCRdb used MiXCR to reprocess the 5' RACE reads, holding one entry per CDR3 protein. Of approximately 810,000 distinct CDR3 sequences listed, less than 35% were seen once; the top ten hold 17%. Ten or more counts support this clonotype. Per-sample PBMC isolation yielded at least 7 million cells. RNA extraction gave at least 5 micrograms of total RNA per sample. The CDR3 extends over 14 amino acids. The V and J ends lost 3 bases and 7 bases respectively, with 19 bases between them. Germline-derived CDR1 and CDR2 are DFQATT and SNEGSKA (reference sequence).

The sample consisted of blood. This receptor was taken from a woman of 80 years or more in good health. The chain couples TRBV20-1 to TRBJ2-7; the D gene is possibly TRBD2 (5 bases). CDR3 sequence: CSASEGSIGFEQYF. The CDR3 DNA reads TGCAGTGCTAGTGAGGGCAGTATCGGTTTTGAGCAGTACTTC.